A selection of T cell receptor beta chains follows, all from one sample in a study of cytomegalovirus exposure and HLA in healthy donors. TCRdb keeps only in-frame clones here, not all; method: immunoSEQ multiplex PCR. This table has approximately 210,000 clones, about 85% appearing once. The sample taken for sequencing was PBMCs. Receptors originate from a woman aged 50 to 60 in good health and CMV-seropositive. Each CDR3 is given with its conserved first and last residue. D genes are given only for firm matches. Clone size is shown for a subset of rows, as once, few, many or a class of expanded clone.

. | TRBJ2-3 | TRBD1 | TRBV9 | TGTGCCAGCAGCACCCGGGACAGACCCACAGATACGCAGTATTTT | CASSTRDRPTDTQYF
once | TRBJ2-1 | TRBD1 | TRBV9 | TGTGCCAGCAGCGTAGTGGGGACAGGGAACAATGAGCAGTTCTTC | CASSVVGTGNNEQFF
. | TRBJ2-7 | TRBD2 | TRBV5-6 | TGTGCCAGCAGCTTGGTACTAGCGGGGGCCTACGAGCAGTACTTC | CASSLVLAGAYEQYF
. | TRBJ1-3 | . | TRBV19 | TGTGCCAGTAGTTTCCAGATCTCTGGAAACACCATATATTTT | CASSFQISGNTIYF
. | TRBJ2-5 | TRBD2 | TRBV30 | TGTGCCTGGAGTCGGACTAGCGGGGCCTCCCAGTACTTC | CAWSRTSGASQYF
. | TRBJ1-4 | . | TRBV5-6 | TGTGCCAGCAGCTTGTATCCAGGGAGGATAACTAATGAAAAACTGTTTTTT | CASSLYPGRITNEKLFF
once | TRBJ1-2 | TRBD1 | TRBV25-1 | TGTGCTTTTCTTCCGGGACAGGGAGGTGGCTACACCTTC | CAFLPGQGGGYTF
few | TRBJ1-2 | TRBD1 | TRBV4-1 | TGCGCCAGCAGCCAAGAGTTTCGACAGGGGTTTGGCTACACCTTC | CASSQEFRQGFGYTF
once | TRBJ2-2 | . | TRBV6-5 | TGTGCCAGCAGTTACTCGATCCGACCGGGCACCGGGGAGCTGTTTTTT | CASSYSIRPGTGELFF
. | TRBJ1-1 | TRBD1 | TRBV7-9 | TGTGCCAGCAGCCCAAGGGACAGGGATAACACTGAAGCTTTCTTT | CASSPRDRDNTEAFF
. | TRBJ1-2 | . | TRBV21-1 | TGTGCCAGCAGCAAAAATAACGGAGGGCGCAGCGGGTATGGCTACACCTTC | CASSKNNGGRSGYGYTF
few | TRBJ1-2 | TRBD1 | TRBV2 | TGTGCCAGCAGGACTTGGGACAGTCAAGGCTACACCTTC | CASRTWDSQGYTF
. | TRBJ2-3 | . | TRBV5-1 | TGCGCCAGCAGCTTGTTTCGGGGGTCAGCAGATACGCAGTATTTT | CASSLFRGSADTQYF
once | TRBJ1-2 | . | TRBV6-1 | TGTGCCAGCAGGACAATCACAGGGATCTATGGCTACACCTTC | CASRTITGIYGYTF
. | TRBJ1-2 | . | TRBV7-9 | TGTGCCAGCAGCTTAGATGGGGCAGGGTACCCCAACTATGGCTACACCTTC | CASSLDGAGYPNYGYTF
. | TRBJ1-2 | . | TRBV30 | TGTGCCTGGAGTGTAACATCGTATGGCTACACCTTC | CAWSVTSYGYTF
. | TRBJ1-1 | TRBD1 | TRBV5-1 | TGCGCCAGCAGCCGAACGACAGGGGAGAACACTGAAGCTTTCTTT | CASSRTTGENTEAFF
once | TRBJ1-3 | TRBD1 | TRBV4-1 | TGCGCCAGCAGCCAAGCAGGGAGGAACAGACAGGGCGCTGGAAACACCATATATTTT | CASSQAGRNRQGAGNTIYF
. | TRBJ2-5 | . | TRBV5-4 | TGTGCCAGCAGTGGGCCACCCCAAGAGACCCAGTACTTC | CASSGPPQETQYF
. | TRBJ1-5 | . | TRBV5-1 | TGCGCCAGCAGCTTGGTGAAGGGGAATAGCAATCAGCCCCAGCATTTT | CASSLVKGNSNQPQHF
. | TRBJ1-6 | . | TRBV4-1 | TGCGCCAGCAGCCAAGATCCCGAGAATAATTCACCCCTCCACTTT | CASSQDPENNSPLHF
. | TRBJ2-7 | . | TRBV4-1 | TGCGCCAGCAGCCAAGATAGGATTGGGAGCTACGAGCAGTACTTC | CASSQDRIGSYEQYF
once | TRBJ2-3 | . | TRBV7-9 | TGTGCCAGCAGCGCCCGGACAGAAACAGATACGCAGTATTTT | CASSARTETDTQYF
. | TRBJ1-3 | . | TRBV6-5 | TGTGCCAGCAGCCCAACGGGGAGAGACACCATATATTTT | CASSPTGRDTIYF
. | TRBJ1-5 | TRBD1 | TRBV7-2 | TGTGCCAGCAGAATACAGGGGGCAGGCAATCAGCCCCAGCATTTT | CASRIQGAGNQPQHF
. | TRBJ2-7 | TRBD1 | TRBV28 | TGTGCCAGCAGGGGGACAGGGAAGACCTACGAGCAGTACTTC | CASRGTGKTYEQYF
. | TRBJ2-6 | . | TRBV10-3 | TGTGCCATCAGGACTGGCGGCTCTGGGGCCAACGTCCTGACTTTC | CAIRTGGSGANVLTF
. | TRBJ2-2 | TRBD1 | TRBV28 | TGTGCCAGCAGCTCGGACAGGGCTCTACCCGGGGAGCTGTTTTTT | CASSSDRALPGELFF
. | TRBJ1-3 | . | TRBV29-1 | TGCAGCGGATTGGACAGTGGAAACACCATATATTTT | CSGLDSGNTIYF
once | TRBJ1-2 | TRBD1 | TRBV6-5 | TGTGCCAGCAGTTACACACGGACAGGGCCCTATGGCTACACCTTC | CASSYTRTGPYGYTF
. | TRBJ2-2 | . | TRBV4-2 | TGTGCCAGCAGCGGCGTCCAGGCTGCGAACACCGGGGAGCTGTTTTTT | CASSGVQAANTGELFF
. | TRBJ1-1 | TRBD1 | TRBV7-9 | TGTGCCAGCAGGAAGACAGGGGGCAACACTGAAGCTTTCTTT | CASRKTGGNTEAFF
few | TRBJ1-2 | . | TRBV30 | TGTGCCTCAGTGCGGCCCTACTATGGCTACACCTTC | CASVRPYYGYTF
. | TRBJ2-3 | TRBD2 | TRBV25-1 | TGTGCCAGCAGTTTGGGGGGGGTGGATACGCAGTATTTT | CASSLGGVDTQYF
few | TRBJ1-5 | TRBD1 | TRBV4-2 | TGTGCCAGCAGCCAGGGCCAGGGGGTTCATCAGCCCCAGCATTTT | CASSQGQGVHQPQHF
. | TRBJ2-7 | . | TRBV6-5 | TGTGCCAGCAGCTCCACAGGGGAGCAGTACTTC | CASSSTGEQYF
. | TRBJ2-5 | TRBD1 | TRBV19 | TGTGCCAGTAGGGAGACAGGGGGTGGAGAGACCCAGTACTTC | CASRETGGGETQYF
. | TRBJ1-5 | . | TRBV19 | TGTGCCACCCTTCAGGGAGGCCTCGGTCAGCCCCAGCATTTT | CATLQGGLGQPQHF
. | TRBJ2-2 | . | TRBV6-6 | TGTGCCAGCAGTTCCAGCACCGGGGAGCTGTTTTTT | CASSSSTGELFF